This TCR beta chain was profiled in a study of beta chain features in type 1 diabetes. This clone was picked up a small number of times. What it binds is not known. Study-level results: Individuals with type 1 diabetes displayed fewer insertions and more deletions at VDJ junctions. The study found moderately but significantly shorter TCRB CDR3s in all four CD4+ subsets of Type 1 diabetes patients.

The V gene's germline CDR1 is SQVTM and CDR2 ANQGSEA. This CDR3 has 13 residues. J gave up 2 bases and V 4 bases, and 3 bases lay outside the gene matches. Sequenced material consisted of expressed TCRB transcripts (all of the isolated RNA was reverse transcribed). Method: immunoSEQ multiplex PCR; TCRdb's copy keeps in-frame clones and lacks some. The table shows about 350,000 clones, with around 20% occurring only once. Sequenced sample: naive CD4+ T cells from blood. This receptor was identified in a woman under 30 in good health. This chain links TRBV29-1 with TRBJ2-7; TRBD2 matches 9 bases. CDR3 coding DNA: TGCAGCGTTGGGACTAGCGTTCCCTACGAGCAGTACTTC. Its protein product is CSVGTSVPYEQYF.